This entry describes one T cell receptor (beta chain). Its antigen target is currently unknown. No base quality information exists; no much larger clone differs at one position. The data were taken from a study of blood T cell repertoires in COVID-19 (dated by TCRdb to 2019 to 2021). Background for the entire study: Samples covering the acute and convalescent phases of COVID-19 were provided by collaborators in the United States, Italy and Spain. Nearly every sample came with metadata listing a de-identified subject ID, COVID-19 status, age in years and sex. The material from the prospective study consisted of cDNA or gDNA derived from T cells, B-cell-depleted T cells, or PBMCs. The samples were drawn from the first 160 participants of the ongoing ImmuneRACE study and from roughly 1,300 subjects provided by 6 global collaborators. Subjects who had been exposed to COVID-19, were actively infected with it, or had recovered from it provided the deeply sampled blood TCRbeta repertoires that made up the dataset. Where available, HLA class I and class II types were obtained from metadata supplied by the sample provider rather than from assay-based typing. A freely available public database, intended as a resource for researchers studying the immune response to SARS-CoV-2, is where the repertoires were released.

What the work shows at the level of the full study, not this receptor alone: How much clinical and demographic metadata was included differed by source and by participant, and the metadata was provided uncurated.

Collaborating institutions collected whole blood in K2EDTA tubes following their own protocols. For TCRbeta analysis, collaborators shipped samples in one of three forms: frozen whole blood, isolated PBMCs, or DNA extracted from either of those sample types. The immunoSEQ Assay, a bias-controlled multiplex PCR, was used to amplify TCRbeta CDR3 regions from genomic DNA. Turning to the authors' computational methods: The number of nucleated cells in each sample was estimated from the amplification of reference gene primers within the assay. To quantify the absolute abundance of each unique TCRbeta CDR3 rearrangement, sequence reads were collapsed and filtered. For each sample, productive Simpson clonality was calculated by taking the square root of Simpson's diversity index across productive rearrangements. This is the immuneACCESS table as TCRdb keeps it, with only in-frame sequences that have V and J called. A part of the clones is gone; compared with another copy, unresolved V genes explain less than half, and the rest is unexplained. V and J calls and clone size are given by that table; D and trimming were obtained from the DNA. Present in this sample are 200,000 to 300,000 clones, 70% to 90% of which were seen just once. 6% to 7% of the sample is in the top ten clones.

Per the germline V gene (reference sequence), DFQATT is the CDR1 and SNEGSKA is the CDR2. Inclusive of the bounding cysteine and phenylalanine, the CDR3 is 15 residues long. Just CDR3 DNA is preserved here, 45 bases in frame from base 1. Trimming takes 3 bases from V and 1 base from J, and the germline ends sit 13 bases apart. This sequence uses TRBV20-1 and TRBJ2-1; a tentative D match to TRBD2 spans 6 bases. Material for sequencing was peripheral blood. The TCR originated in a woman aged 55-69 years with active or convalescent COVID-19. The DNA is TGCAGTGCTAGTGGCCCAGGACTATCCTACAATGAGCAGTTCTTC. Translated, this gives CSASGPGLSYNEQFF.